Shown below are 3 T cell receptor beta chains from a single sample sequenced in a study of T cell changes during pregnancy in multiple sclerosis. Using immunoSEQ multiplex PCR, the repertoire was profiled, and TCRdb retains in-frame clones only, with some absent. The table has roughly 41,000 clones, more than 75% seen once. The sample in question was CD8+ T cells from peripheral blood mononuclear cells, obtained in the third trimester of pregnancy. The receptors were sampled from a female donor with multiple sclerosis, enrolled in a pregnancy study.

The table lists this clone with a count of one. For the CDR3, the DNA is TGTGCCAGCAGCTTGGACATCTCCTACGAGCAGTACTTC. It translates to CASSLDISYEQYF. This rearrangement joins TRBV5-6 to TRBJ2-7; no clear D. Per germline, CDR1 SGHDT and CDR2 YYEEEE. V lost 0 bases, J lost 0 bases, and 4 bases lay in between. The CDR3 loop spans 13 amino acids.

The count of this clone is one. The rearrangement joins TRBV5-6 to TRBJ2-1; 10 bases align to TRBD2. Germline values: CDR1 SGHDT, CDR2 YYEEEE. The CDR3 contains 14 residues. V shed 7 bases and J 4 bases; nucleotides not matched to a gene: 5. The CDR3 loop is CASEAGGPYNEQFF. The CDR3 bases are TGTGCCAGCGAAGCGGGGGGGCCATACAATGAGCAGTTCTTC. Full variable domain (remainder filled in from reference TRBV5-6 and TRBJ2-1): DAGVTQSPTHLIKTRGQQVTLRCSPKSGHDTVSWYQQALGQGPQFIFQYYEEEERQRGNFPDRFSGHQFPNYSSELNVNALLLGDSALYLCASEAGGPYNEQFFGPGTRLTVL.

The chain couples TRBV28 to TRBJ2-1; TRBD1 is a possible D gene (5 bases). The CDR3 totals 17 residues. V lost 5 bases to trimming and J lost 7 bases, with 24 bases between them. Germline CDR1 is MDHEN and CDR2 is SYDVKM. The CDR3 sequence is CASSNEPDKTLGNEQFF. CDR3 coding DNA: TGTGCCAGCAGTAACGAACCGGACAAAACTTTGGGGAATGAGCAGTTCTTC.